The 14 T cell receptor beta chains below all came from one sample that was sequenced in a study of cytomegalovirus exposure and HLA in healthy donors. PCR amplification relied on 60 Vbeta primers (plus 13 Jbeta primers). Libraries were prepared by immunoSEQ multiplex PCR; TCRdb keeps only in-frame clonotypes and omits some of them. This sample's table has over 55,000 clones. Material for sequencing was PBMCs. These receptors were taken from a boy between 10 and 17 years old in good health and CMV-seronegative.

The CDR3 DNA reads as TGTGCCTCCTGGGCGCCGACCGCCTACGAGCAGTACTTC. It codes for CASWAPTAYEQYF. The V gene is TRBV6-5, the J gene TRBJ2-7; D gene uncertain. Trimming took 11 bases from V and 2 from J, leaving 16 bases between them. The CDR3 spans 13 residues. Germline CDR1 reads MNHEY; CDR2 reads SVGAGI.

The rearrangement links TRBV6-7 to TRBJ2-3; TRBD1 is a possible D gene (6 bases). TRBV6-7 counts as an open reading frame of uncertain function. Trimming pared 6 bases from V and 1 base from J, leaving 17 bases between. CDR3 length equals 16 residues. CDR3 bases: TGTGCCAGCAGCCGGACAGCCTCGAGTTGCACAGATACGCAGTATTTT. This encodes CASSRTASSCTDTQYF.

V usage is TRBV6-5 and J usage is TRBJ2-5, with 8 positions matching TRBD1. With the DNA end fitting TRBJ2-7 better, the J assignment may be wrong. In germline, CDR1 is MNHEY, CDR2 SVGAGI. The CDR3 loop spans 15 amino acids. The chain's CDR3 is CASSQRQGSSYEQYF. The CDR3 DNA follows: TGTGCCAGCAGTCAACGACAGGGGAGCTCCTACGAGCAGTACTTC.

This chain connects TRBV7-8 to TRBJ2-7; TRBD2 might be the D (6 bases). The germline gives CDR1 SGHVS, CDR2 FQNEAQ. V lost 6 bases to trimming and J lost 12 bases, with 12 bases between them. This CDR3 spans 10 amino acids. The CDR3 is CASSAEGLYF. The CDR3 DNA follows: TGTGCCAGCAGTGCAGAGGGACTGTACTTC.

V and J are TRBV11-3 and TRBJ1-1, with no clear D. The CDR3 runs 15 residues. Germline loops: CDR1 SGHNT, CDR2 YENEEA. V lost 8 bases and J 5 bases, leaving 21 bases between the germline ends. CDR3 protein: CASRKSGEGRTEAFF. The CDR3 bases are TGTGCCAGCCGCAAATCCGGGGAGGGAAGGACTGAAGCTTTCTTT.

The chain employs TRBV28 and TRBJ1-2, with 9 positions matching TRBD1. The CDR3 runs 16 residues. CDR1 and CDR2 (germline): MDHEN, SYDVKM. Losses at the gene ends were 2 bases for V and 4 bases for J; bases not matched to a gene: 8. The chain's CDR3 is CASSLGAGQGSYGYTF. CDR3 in DNA: TGTGCCAGCAGTTTAGGAGCGGGACAGGGTTCCTATGGCTACACCTTC.

The J gene is TRBJ2-1, the V gene TRBV11-3; the match to TRBD2 covers 8 bases. This CDR3 comprises 16 residues. The junction had 10 bases not matched to a gene; V was cut back by 1 base and J by 8 bases. CDR1 is SGHNT and CDR2 is YENEEA in the germline V gene. The CDR3 DNA follows: TGTGCCAGCAGCTTAGGTTCTAGGACTAGCATAGATGAGCAGTTCTTC. Its protein product is CASSLGSRTSIDEQFF.

V usage is TRBV14 and J usage is TRBJ2-3; 11 positions agree with TRBD2. The CDR3 loop spans 16 amino acids. The trim removed 3 bases at V and 4 bases at J, leaving 6 bases unmatched. CDR1 and CDR2 (germline): SGHDN, FVKESK. The CDR3 sequence: CASSHPTSGNSDTQYF. Written as DNA, the CDR3 is TGTGCCAGCAGCCACCCGACTAGCGGGAACTCAGATACGCAGTATTTT.

V usage is TRBV6-5 and J usage is TRBJ2-1, with TRBD2 identical over 8 bases. The CDR3 is 14 amino acids. V was pared by 10 bases and J by 4 bases, with 9 bases of the junction left unmatched. Germline values: CDR1 MNHEY, CDR2 SVGAGI. The DNA for the CDR3 is TGTGCCACGGACGGGAGGGCCGTTTACAATGAGCAGTTCTTC. Translation: CATDGRAVYNEQFF.

V and J are TRBV7-3 and TRBJ2-7; possible D gene TRBD1, 5 bases. This CDR3 has 14 amino acids. Deletions cut 6 bases from V and 3 bases from J, with 15 bases between. Germline-derived CDR1 and CDR2 are SGHTA and FQGTGA. The CDR3 nucleotides are TGTGCCAGCAGTCCAGGACACTCACACTACGAGCAGTACTTC. This codes for CASSPGHSHYEQYF.

The rearrangement links TRBV10-3 to TRBJ1-4, with D perhaps matching TRBD1 (5 bases). CDR3 length: 13 residues. The germline V and J ends were trimmed by 11 bases and 8 bases, with 18 bases remaining between them. The germline CDR1 and CDR2 sequences are ENHRY and SYGVKD. This CDR3 is CAARGGVGEKLFF. For the CDR3, the DNA is TGTGCCGCACGTGGGGGGGTCGGAGAAAAACTGTTTTTT.

This chain links TRBV30 with TRBJ1-2; no definite D call. This CDR3 has 13 residues. Germline V gives CDR1 GTSNPN, CDR2 SVGIG (reference sequence). Trimming shortened V by 0 bases and J by 5 bases, and 10 bases separated the two germline ends. The CDR3 region has the DNA TGTGCCTGGAGTGTATTTGCGGGATATGGCTACACCTTC. It is translated as CAWSVFAGYGYTF.

The chain links TRBV5-1 to TRBJ1-4, with 9 positions matching TRBD1. Germline V gene lookup returns CDR1 SGHRS and CDR2 YFSETQ. The CDR3 is made up of 17 amino acids. The ends lost 5 bases at V and 0 bases at J; junction bases unmatched: 8. As DNA, the CDR3 is TGCGCCAGCAGACCCGGACAGGGGATCGCAACTAATGAAAAACTGTTTTTT. It is translated as CASRPGQGIATNEKLFF.

J is TRBJ1-6 and V is TRBV27, with 7 bases fitting TRBD1. The ends lost 5 bases at V and 9 bases at J; junction bases unmatched: 10. The CDR3 runs 15 residues. Germline V CDR1 and CDR2: MNHEY, SMNVEV (reference sequence). This chain's CDR3 is CASSGGTGVSSPLHF. Written as DNA, the CDR3 is TGTGCCAGCAGTGGGGGAACAGGGGTGAGTTCACCCCTCCACTTT.